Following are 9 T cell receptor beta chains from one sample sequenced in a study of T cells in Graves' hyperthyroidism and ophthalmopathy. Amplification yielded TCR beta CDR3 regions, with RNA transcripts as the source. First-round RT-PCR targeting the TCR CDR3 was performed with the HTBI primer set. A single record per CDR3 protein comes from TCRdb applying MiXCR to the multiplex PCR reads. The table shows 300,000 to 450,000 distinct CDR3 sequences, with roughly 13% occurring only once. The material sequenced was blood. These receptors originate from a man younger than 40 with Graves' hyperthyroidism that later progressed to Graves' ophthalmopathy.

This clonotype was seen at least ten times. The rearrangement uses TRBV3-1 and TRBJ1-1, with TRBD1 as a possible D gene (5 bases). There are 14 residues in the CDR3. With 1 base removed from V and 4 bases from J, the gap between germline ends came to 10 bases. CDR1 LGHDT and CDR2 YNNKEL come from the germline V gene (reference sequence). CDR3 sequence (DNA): TGTGCCAGCAGCCAAGGGCAGGGCCCCACTGAAGCTTTCTTT. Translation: CASSQGQGPTEAFF.

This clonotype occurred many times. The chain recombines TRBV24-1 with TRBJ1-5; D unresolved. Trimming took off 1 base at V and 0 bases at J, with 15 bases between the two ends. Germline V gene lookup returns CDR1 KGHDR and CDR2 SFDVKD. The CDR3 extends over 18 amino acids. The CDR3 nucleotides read TGTGCCACCAGTGATTTCTACCTGGCTCGATGTAGCAATCAGCCCCAGCATTTT. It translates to CATSDFYLARCSNQPQHF.

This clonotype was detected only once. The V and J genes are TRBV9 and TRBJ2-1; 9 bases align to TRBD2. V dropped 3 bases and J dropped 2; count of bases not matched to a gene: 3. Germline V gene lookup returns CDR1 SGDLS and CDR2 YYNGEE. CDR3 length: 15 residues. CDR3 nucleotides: TGTGCCAGCAGCGGGAGCGGGGGGACCTACAATGAGCAGTTCTTC. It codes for CASSGSGGTYNEQFF.

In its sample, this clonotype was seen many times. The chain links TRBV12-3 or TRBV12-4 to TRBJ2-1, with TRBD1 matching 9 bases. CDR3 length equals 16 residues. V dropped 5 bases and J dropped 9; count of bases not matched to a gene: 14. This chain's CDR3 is CASSIRRGQGGSEQFF. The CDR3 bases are TGTGCCAGCAGTATCAGGAGGGGACAGGGTGGTTCTGAGCAGTTCTTC.

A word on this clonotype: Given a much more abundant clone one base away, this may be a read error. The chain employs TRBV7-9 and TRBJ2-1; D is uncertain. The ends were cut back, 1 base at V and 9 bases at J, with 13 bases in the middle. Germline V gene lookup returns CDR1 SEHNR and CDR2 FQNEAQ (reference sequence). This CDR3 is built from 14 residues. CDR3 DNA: TGTGCCAGCAGCTTAGGGTCGTTGGGCGGTGAGCAGTTCTTC. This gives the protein CASSLGSLGGEQFF.

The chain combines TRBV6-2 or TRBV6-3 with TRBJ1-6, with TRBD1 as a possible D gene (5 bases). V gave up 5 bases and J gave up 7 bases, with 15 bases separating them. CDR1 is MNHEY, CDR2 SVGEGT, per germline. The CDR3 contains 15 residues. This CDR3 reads CASSDGTGGNSPLHF. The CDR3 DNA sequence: TGTGCCAGCAGTGACGGGACGGGCGGGAATTCACCCCTCCACTTT.

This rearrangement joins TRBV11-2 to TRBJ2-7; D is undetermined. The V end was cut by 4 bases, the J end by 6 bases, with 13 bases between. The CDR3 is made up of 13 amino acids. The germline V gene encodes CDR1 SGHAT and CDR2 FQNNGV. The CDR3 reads CASSWAIAGEQYF. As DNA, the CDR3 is TGTGCCAGCAGCTGGGCAATAGCCGGCGAGCAGTACTTC.

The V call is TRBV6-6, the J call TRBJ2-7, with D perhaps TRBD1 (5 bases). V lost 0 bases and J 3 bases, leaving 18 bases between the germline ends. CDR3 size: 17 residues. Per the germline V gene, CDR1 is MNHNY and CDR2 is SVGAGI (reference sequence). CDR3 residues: CASSYSISRGTLYEQYF. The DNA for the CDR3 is TGTGCCAGCAGTTACTCGATTAGTAGGGGAACGCTCTACGAGCAGTACTTC.

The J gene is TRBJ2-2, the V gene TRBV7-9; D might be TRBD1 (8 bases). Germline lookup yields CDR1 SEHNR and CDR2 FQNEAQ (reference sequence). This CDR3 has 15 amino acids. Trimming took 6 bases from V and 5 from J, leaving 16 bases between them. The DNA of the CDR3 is TGTGCCAGCAGGAGGACAGGGAGGGAGACCGGGGAGCTGTTTTTT. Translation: CASRRTGRETGELFF. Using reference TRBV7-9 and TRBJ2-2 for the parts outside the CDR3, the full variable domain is DTGVSQNPRHKITKRGQNVTFRCDPISEHNRLYWYRQTLGQGPEFLTYFQNEAQLEKSRLLSDRFSAERPKGSFSTLEIQRTEQGDSAMYLCASRRTGRETGELFFGEGSRLTVL.